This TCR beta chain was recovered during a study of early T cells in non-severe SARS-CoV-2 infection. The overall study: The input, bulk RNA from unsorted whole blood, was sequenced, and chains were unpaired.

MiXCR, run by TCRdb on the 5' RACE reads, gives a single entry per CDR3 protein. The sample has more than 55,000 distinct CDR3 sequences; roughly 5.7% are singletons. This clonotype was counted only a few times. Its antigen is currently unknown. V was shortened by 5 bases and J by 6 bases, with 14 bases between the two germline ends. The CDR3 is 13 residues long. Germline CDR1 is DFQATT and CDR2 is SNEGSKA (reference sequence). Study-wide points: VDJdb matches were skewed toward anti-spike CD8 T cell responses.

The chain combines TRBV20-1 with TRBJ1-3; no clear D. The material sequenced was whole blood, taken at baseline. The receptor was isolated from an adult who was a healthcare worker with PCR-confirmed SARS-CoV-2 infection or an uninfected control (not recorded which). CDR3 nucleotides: TGCAGTGCTTATTTACGACCTGAAAACACCATATATTTT. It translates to CSAYLRPENTIYF.